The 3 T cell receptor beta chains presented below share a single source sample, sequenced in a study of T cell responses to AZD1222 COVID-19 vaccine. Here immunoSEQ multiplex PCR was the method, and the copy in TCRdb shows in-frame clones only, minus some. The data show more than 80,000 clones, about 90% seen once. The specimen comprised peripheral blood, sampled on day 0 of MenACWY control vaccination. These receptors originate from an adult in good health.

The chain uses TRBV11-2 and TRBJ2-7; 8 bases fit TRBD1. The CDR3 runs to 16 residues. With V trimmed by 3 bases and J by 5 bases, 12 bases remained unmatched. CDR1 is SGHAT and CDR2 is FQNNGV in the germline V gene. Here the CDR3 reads CASSFPDRVAVHEQYF. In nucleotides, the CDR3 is TGTGCCAGCAGCTTTCCGGACAGGGTCGCAGTCCACGAGCAGTACTTC.

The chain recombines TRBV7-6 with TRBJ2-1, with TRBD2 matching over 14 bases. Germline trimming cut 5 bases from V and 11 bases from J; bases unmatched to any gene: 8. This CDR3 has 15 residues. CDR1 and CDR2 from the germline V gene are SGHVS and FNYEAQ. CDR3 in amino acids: CASSPGLAGDYKQFF. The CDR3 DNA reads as TGTGCCAGCAGCCCGGGACTAGCGGGGGACTACAAGCAGTTCTTC.

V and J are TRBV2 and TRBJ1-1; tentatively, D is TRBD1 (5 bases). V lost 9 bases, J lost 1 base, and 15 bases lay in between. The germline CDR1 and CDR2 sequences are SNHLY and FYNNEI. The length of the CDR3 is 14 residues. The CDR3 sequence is CASNGWGRNTEAFF. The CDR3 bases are TGTGCCAGTAATGGGTGGGGGAGGAACACTGAAGCTTTCTTT. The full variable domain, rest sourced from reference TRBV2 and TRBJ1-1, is EPEVTQTPSHQVTQMGQEVILRCVPISNHLYFYWYRQILGQKVEFLVSFYNNEISEKSEIFDDQFSVERPDGSNFTLKIRSTKLEDSAMYFCASNGWGRNTEAFFGQGTRLTVV.